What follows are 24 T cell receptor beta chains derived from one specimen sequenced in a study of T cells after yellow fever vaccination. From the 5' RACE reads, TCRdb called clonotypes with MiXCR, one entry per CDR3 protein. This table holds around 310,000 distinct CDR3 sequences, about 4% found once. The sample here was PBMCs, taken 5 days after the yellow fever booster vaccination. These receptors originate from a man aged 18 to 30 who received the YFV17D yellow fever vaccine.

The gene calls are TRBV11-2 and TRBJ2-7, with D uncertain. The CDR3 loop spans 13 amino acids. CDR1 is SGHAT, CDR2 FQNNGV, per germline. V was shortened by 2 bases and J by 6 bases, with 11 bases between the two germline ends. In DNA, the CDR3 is TGTGCCAGCAGCTTACAAGGGTCAGGCGAGCAGTACGTC. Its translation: CASSLQGSGEQYV.

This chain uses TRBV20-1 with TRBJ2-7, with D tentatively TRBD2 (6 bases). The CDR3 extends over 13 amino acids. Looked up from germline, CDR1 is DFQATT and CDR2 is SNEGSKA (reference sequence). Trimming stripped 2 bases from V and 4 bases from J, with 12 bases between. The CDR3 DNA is TGCAGTGCTAGAACGGGGAGGTCATACGAGCAGTACTTC. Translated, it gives CSARTGRSYEQYF.

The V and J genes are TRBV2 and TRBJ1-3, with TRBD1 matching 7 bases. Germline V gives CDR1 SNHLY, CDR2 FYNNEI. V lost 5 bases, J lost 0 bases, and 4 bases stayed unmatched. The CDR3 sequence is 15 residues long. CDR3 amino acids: CASSLTGASGNTIYF. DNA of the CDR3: TGTGCCAGCAGTCTCACAGGGGCCTCTGGAAACACCATATATTTT.

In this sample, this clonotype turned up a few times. The CDR3 region has the DNA TGTGCCAGCAGCCAATCCCCTGCCGGGGAGCAGTACTTC. Amino acids: CASSQSPAGEQYF. The chain is built from TRBV3-1 and TRBJ2-7; no reliable D call. This CDR3 contains 13 residues. Germline values: CDR1 LGHDT, CDR2 YNNKEL (reference sequence). The V end lost 2 bases, the J end lost 7 bases, and 12 bases lay between the germline ends.

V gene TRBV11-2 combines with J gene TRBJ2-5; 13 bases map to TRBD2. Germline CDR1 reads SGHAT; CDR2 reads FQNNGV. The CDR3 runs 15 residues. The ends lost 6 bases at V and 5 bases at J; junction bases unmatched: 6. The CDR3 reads CASRRTSGGGETQYF. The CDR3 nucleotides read TGTGCCAGCAGACGGACTAGCGGGGGAGGGGAGACCCAGTACTTC.

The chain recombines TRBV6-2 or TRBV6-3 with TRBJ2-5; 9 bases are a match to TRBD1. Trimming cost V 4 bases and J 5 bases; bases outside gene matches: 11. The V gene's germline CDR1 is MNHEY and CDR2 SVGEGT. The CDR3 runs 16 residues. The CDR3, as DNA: TGTGCCAGCAGTTTTGGGAGGACAGGGGCTGGGGAGACCCAGTACTTC. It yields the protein CASSFGRTGAGETQYF.

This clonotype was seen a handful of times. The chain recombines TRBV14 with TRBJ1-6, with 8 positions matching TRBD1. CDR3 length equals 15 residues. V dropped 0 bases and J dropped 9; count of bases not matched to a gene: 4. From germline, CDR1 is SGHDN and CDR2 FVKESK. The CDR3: CASSQEAGGGSPLHF. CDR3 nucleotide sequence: TGTGCCAGCAGCCAAGAAGCAGGGGGCGGTTCACCCCTCCACTTT.

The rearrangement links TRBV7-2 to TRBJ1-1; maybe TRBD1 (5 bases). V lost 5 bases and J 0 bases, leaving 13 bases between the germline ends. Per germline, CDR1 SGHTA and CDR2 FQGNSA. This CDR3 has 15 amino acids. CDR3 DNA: TGTGCCAGCAGCAGGGGACGGTCTATGAACACTGAAGCTTTCTTT. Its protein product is CASSRGRSMNTEAFF.

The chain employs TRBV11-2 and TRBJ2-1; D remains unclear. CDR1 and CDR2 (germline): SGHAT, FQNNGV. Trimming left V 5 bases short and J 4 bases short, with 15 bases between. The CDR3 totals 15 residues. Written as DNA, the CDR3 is TGTGCCAGCAGCCCGGCTAGTTCACCTTACAATGAGCAGTTCTTC. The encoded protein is CASSPASSPYNEQFF. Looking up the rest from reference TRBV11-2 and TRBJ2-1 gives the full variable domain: EAGVAQSPRYKIIEKRQSVAFWCNPISGHATLYWYQQILGQGPKLLIQFQNNGVVDDSQLPKDRFSAERLKGVDSTLKIQPAKLEDSAVYLCASSPASSPYNEQFFGPGTRLTVL.

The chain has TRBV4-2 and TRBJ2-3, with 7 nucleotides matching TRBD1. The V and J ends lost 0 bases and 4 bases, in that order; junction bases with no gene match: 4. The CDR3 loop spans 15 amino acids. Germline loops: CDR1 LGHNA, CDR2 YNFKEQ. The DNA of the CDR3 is TGTGCCAGCAGCCAAGAGACAGGGATCGCAGATACGCAGTATTTT. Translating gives CASSQETGIADTQYF.

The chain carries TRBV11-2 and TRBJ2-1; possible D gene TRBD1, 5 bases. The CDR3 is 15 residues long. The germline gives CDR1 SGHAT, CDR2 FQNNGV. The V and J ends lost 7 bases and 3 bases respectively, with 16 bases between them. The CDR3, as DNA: TGTGCCAGCAACCCCCTGGGGCAGTGCTACAATGAGCAGTTCTTC. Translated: CASNPLGQCYNEQFF.

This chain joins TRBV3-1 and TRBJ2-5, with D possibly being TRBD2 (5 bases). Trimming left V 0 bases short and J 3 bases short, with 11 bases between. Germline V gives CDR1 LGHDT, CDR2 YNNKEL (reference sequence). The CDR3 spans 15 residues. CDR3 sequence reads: CASSQESPGKETQYF. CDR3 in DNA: TGTGCCAGCAGCCAAGAATCCCCGGGGAAAGAGACCCAGTACTTC.

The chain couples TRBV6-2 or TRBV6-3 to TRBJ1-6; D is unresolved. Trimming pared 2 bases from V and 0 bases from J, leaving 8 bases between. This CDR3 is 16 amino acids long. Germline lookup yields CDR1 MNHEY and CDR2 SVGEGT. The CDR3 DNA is TGTGCCAGCAGTTACCTCAGGAGCTCCTATAATTCACCCCTCCACTTT. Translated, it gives CASSYLRSSYNSPLHF.

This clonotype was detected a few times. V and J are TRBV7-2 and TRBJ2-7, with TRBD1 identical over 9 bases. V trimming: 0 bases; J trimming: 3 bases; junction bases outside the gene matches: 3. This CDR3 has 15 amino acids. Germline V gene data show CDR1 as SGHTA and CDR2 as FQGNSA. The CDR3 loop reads CASSLAGTGYYEQYF. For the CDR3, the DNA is TGTGCCAGCAGCTTAGCCGGGACAGGGTACTACGAGCAGTACTTC.

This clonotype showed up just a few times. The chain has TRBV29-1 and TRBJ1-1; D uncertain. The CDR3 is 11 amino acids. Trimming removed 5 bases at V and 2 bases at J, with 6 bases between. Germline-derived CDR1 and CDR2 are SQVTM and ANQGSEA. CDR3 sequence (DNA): TGCAGCGTTCGGATTAACACTGAAGCTTTCTTT. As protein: CSVRINTEAFF.

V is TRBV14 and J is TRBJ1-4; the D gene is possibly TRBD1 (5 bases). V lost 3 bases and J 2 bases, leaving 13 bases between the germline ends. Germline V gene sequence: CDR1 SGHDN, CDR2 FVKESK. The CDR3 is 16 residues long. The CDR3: CASSQDRGSTNEKLFF. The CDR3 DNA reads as TGTGCCAGCAGCCAGGATAGGGGATCGACTAATGAAAAACTGTTTTTT.

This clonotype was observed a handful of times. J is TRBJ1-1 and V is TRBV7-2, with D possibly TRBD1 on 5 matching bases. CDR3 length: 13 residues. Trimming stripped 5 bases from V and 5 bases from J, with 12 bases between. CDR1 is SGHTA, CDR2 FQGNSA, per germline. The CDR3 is CASSPYKGTEAFF. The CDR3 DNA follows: TGTGCCAGCAGCCCTTACAAGGGGACTGAAGCTTTCTTT.

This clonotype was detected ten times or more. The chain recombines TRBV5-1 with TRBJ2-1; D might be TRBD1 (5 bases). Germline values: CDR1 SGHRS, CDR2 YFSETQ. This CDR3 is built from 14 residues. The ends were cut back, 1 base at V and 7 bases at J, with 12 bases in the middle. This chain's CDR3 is CASSLRQPVNEQFF. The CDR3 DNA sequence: TGCGCCAGCAGCTTGCGACAGCCAGTTAATGAGCAGTTCTTC.

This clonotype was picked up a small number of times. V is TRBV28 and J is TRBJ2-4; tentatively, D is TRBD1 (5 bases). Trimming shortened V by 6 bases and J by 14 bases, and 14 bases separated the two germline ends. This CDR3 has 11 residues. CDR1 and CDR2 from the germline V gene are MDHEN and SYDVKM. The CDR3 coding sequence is TGTGCCAGCAGGGCACAGGCTATTGAGTACTTC. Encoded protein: CASRAQAIEYF.

CDR3 sequence (DNA): TGCGCCAGCAGCTCGACAGTCGAGACTGAAGCTTTCTTT. Translation gives CASSSTVETEAFF. The chain couples TRBV5-1 to TRBJ1-1, with D tentatively TRBD1 (5 bases). Germline CDR1 SGHRS, CDR2 YFSETQ. The CDR3 has 13 amino acids. Deletions cut 3 bases from V and 5 bases from J, with 11 bases between.

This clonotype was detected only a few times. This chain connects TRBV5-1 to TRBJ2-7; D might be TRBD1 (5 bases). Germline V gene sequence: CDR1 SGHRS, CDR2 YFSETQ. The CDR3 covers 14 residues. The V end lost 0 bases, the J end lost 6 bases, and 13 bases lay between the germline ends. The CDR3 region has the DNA TGCGCCAGCAGCTTGGTGGCAGGGTCTGGCGAGCAGTACTTC. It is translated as CASSLVAGSGEQYF.

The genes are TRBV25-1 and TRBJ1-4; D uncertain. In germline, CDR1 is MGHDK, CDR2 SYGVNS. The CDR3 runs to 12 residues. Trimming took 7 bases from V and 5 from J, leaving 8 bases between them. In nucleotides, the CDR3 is TGTGCCAGCAACACAAGGAATGAAAAACTGTTTTTT. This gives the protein CASNTRNEKLFF.

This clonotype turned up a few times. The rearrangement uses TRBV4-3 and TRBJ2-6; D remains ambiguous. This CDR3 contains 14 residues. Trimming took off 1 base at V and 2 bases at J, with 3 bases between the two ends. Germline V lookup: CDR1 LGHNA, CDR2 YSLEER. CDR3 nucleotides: TGCGCCAGCAGCCAAGGGGCTGGGGCCAACGTCCTGACTTTC. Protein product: CASSQGAGANVLTF.

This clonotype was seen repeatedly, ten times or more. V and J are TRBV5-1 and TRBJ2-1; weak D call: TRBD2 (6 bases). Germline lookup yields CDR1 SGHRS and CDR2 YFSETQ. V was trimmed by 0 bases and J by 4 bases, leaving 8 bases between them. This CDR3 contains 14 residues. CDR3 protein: CASSLELAYNEQFF. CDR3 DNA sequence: TGCGCCAGCAGCTTGGAACTAGCTTACAATGAGCAGTTCTTC.